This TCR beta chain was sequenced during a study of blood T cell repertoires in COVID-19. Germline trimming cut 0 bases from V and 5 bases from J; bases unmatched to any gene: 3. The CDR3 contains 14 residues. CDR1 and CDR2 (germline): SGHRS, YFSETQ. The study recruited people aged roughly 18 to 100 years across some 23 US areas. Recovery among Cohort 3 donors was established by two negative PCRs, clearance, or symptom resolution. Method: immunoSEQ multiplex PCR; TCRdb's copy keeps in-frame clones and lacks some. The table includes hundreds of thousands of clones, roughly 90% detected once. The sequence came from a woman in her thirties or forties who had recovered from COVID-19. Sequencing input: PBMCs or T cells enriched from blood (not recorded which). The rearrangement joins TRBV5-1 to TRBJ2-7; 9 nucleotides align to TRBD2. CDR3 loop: CASSLELAGNEQYF. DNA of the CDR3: TGCGCCAGCAGCTTGGAGCTAGCGGGAAACGAGCAGTACTTC.